The 28 T cell receptor beta chains given below trace back to one sample, sequenced in a study of shared clonotypes between healthy human individuals. Repertoires were generated with immunoSEQ multiplex PCR, while TCRdb's copy carries only in-frame clones and drops some. This sample carries roughly 2.5 million clones, around 90% of them seen once, and the ten largest clones take under 0.15%. The sample taken for sequencing was naive CD4+ T cells sorted from blood. Sample subset: CD45RA+ positively selected. The receptors originated from a man in his late teens or twenties in good health.

The chain combines TRBV6-5 with TRBJ2-1; D possibly corresponds to TRBD1 (5 bases). Germline-derived CDR1 and CDR2 are MNHEY and SVGAGI. The ends were cut back, 2 bases at V and 5 bases at J, with 7 bases in the middle. This CDR3 comprises 13 residues. This CDR3 is CASSYGADNEQFF. The CDR3 DNA reads as TGTGCCAGCAGTTACGGGGCCGACAATGAGCAGTTCTTC.

V and J are TRBV6-6 and TRBJ1-5, with D hard to call. V shed 2 bases and J shed 6 bases, with 11 bases lying between them. Germline V gene sequence: CDR1 MNHNY, CDR2 SVGAGI (reference sequence). The CDR3 has 14 amino acids. DNA for the CDR3: TGTGCCAGCAGTTACAAGGAAATGGGTCAGCCCCAGCATTTT. Its translation is CASSYKEMGQPQHF.

The rearrangement joins TRBV5-4 to TRBJ1-2, with 7 positions matching TRBD1. V shed 2 bases and J 4 bases; nucleotides not matched to a gene: 5. CDR1 and CDR2 (germline): SGHNT, YYREEE (reference sequence). This CDR3 spans 14 amino acids. The CDR3 nucleotides read TGTGCCAGCAGCTTAGTCAGGGGGGGCTATGGCTACACCTTC. Its translation is CASSLVRGGYGYTF.

With respect to this clone: One junction end disagrees with the germline gene, perhaps due to a read error. V is TRBV11-1 and J is TRBJ2-7; 8 bases are shared with TRBD2. This CDR3 region has 13 residues. CDR1 is SGHAT and CDR2 is FQDESV in the germline V gene (reference sequence). In nucleotides, the CDR3 is TGCACGACGGGGGGGGCGAGCTCCTACGAGCAGTACTTC. Translating gives CTTGGASSYEQYF.

V is TRBV5-1 and J is TRBJ1-2, with 9 bases that match TRBD1. Germline CDR1 SGHRS, CDR2 YFSETQ. There are 15 residues in the CDR3. The V gene end was trimmed by 4 bases and the J gene end by 4 bases; junction bases not matched to a gene: 8. CDR3 sequence: CASSEPGQGIYGYTF. DNA for the CDR3: TGCGCCAGCAGCGAGCCGGGACAGGGAATCTATGGCTACACCTTC.

J is TRBJ2-5 and V is TRBV6-1; 7 bases are shared with TRBD2. Germline V gene data show CDR1 as MNHNS and CDR2 as SASEGT. The junction had 7 bases not matched to a gene; V was cut back by 10 bases and J by 2 bases. The length of the CDR3 is 13 residues. The CDR3 DNA follows: TGTGCCAACGTAGCGGGTTTTCAAGAGACCCAGTACTTC. Translated, it gives CANVAGFQETQYF.

This clone was found a few times. The chain carries TRBV30 and TRBJ1-5, with D perhaps matching TRBD1 (5 bases). CDR3 length: 12 residues. The germline V and J ends were trimmed by 2 bases and 9 bases, with 11 bases remaining between them. CDR1 is GTSNPN and CDR2 is SVGIG in the germline V gene (reference sequence). The chain's CDR3 is CAWSRGEGPQHF. In DNA form, the CDR3 reads TGTGCCTGGAGTAGGGGAGAAGGGCCCCAGCATTTT.

The chain joins TRBV19 to TRBJ2-1, with D possibly matching TRBD2 (5 bases). The ends were cut back, 4 bases at V and 1 base at J, with 14 bases in the middle. This CDR3 comprises 16 residues. Germline loops: CDR1 LNHDA, CDR2 SQIVND (reference sequence). The CDR3, as DNA: TGTGCCAGTAGTACCCCGGAGGCAAGGTCCTACAATGAGCAGTTCTTC. This encodes CASSTPEARSYNEQFF.

This clone occurred once. This rearrangement joins TRBV6-5 to TRBJ2-7, with D possibly matching TRBD1 (6 bases). V lost 0 bases and J lost 3, with 15 bases in between. The CDR3 contains 16 residues. Germline assignment: CDR1 MNHEY and CDR2 SVGAGI. DNA for the CDR3: TGTGCCAGCAGTTACTCGGTGACAGGACCTAACTACGAGCAGTACTTC. Encoded protein: CASSYSVTGPNYEQYF.

The V call is TRBV5-4, the J call TRBJ1-1, with TRBD1 matching 7 bases. Germline V gene sequence: CDR1 SGHNT, CDR2 YYREEE (reference sequence). The V segment lost 0 bases and the J segment 3 bases; nucleotides outside the gene matches: 11. The CDR3 is 17 residues long. CDR3 sequence reads: CASSLADRTMSHTEAFF. CDR3 nucleotides: TGTGCCAGCAGCTTGGCGGACAGGACCATGTCCCACACTGAAGCTTTCTTT.

The chain combines TRBV4-1 with TRBJ1-6; D is uncertain. CDR1 and CDR2 from the germline V gene are MGHRA and YSYEKL. V was pared by 5 bases and J by 8 bases, with 13 bases between. This CDR3 comprises 14 residues. This chain's CDR3 is CASSSPGQHSPLHF. The CDR3 DNA reads TGCGCCAGCAGCTCTCCGGGCCAGCATTCACCCCTCCACTTT.

V gene TRBV6-1 combines with J gene TRBJ2-2; no clear D. The germline CDR1 and CDR2 sequences are MNHNS and SASEGT. The CDR3 covers 13 residues. V was clipped by 9 bases and J by 6 bases, with 14 bases between them. CDR3 nucleotide sequence: TGTGCCAGTGCTGGCTTTTCCCCCGGGGAGCTGTTTTTT. Its protein is CASAGFSPGELFF.

About this clone: A clone one base away is much larger, so this may be a read error. CDR3: CASSLAQMNTEAFF. Here the CDR3 DNA reads TGCGCCAGCAGCTTGGCACAGATGAACACTGAAGCTTTCTTT. This chain links TRBV5-1 with TRBJ1-1; the D is unclear. Looked up from germline, CDR1 is SGHRS and CDR2 is YFSETQ. The CDR3 is 14 residues long. V was trimmed by 0 bases and J by 0 bases, leaving 6 bases between them.

The chain combines TRBV5-1 with TRBJ2-5; D is possibly TRBD2 (6 bases). CDR1 and CDR2 (germline): SGHRS, YFSETQ. The CDR3 spans 18 residues. The V and J ends lost 4 bases and 4 bases respectively, with 26 bases between them. The CDR3 DNA follows: TGCGCCAGCAGCGGCGACCCGGGTCCCGGCGGGATAGGAGAGACCCAGTACTTC. Protein product: CASSGDPGPGGIGETQYF. Together with reference TRBV5-1 and TRBJ2-5, the CDR3 gives the full variable domain: KAGVTQTPRYLIKTRGQQVTLSCSPISGHRSVSWYQQTPGQGLQFLFEYFSETQRNKGNFPGRFSGRQFSNSRSEMNVSTLELGDSALYLCASSGDPGPGGIGETQYFGPGTRLLVL.

This clone was detected only once. In the same sample, other DNA sequences code for this CDR3. The genes are TRBV7-9 and TRBJ2-3; 9 bases fit TRBD1. This CDR3 is built from 15 residues. After removal of 3 bases from V and 0 bases from J, the junction contained 1 base not matched to a gene. Germline V gene data show CDR1 as SEHNR and CDR2 as FQNEAQ (reference sequence). DNA of the CDR3: TGTGCCAGCAGCTTCGGACAGGGGAGCACAGATACGCAGTATTTT. Protein product: CASSFGQGSTDTQYF.

The chain couples TRBV4-3 to TRBJ1-2, with 9 positions matching TRBD1. CDR1 and CDR2 from the germline V gene are LGHNA and YSLEER. There are 15 residues in the CDR3. Trimming took 4 bases from V and 4 from J; bases not matched to a gene: 7. For the CDR3, the DNA is TGCGCCAGCAGCCCACAGACAGGGGGTGTCTATGGCTACACCTTC. As protein: CASSPQTGGVYGYTF.

The chain employs TRBV28 and TRBJ2-7; TRBD1 matches at 7 bases. In germline, CDR1 is MDHEN, CDR2 SYDVKM. Trimming took 6 bases from V and 5 from J; bases not matched to a gene: 7. This CDR3 spans 13 amino acids. CDR3 sequence (DNA): TGTGCCAGCAGGACAGGGTTTATGGACGAGCAGTACTTC. The encoded protein is CASRTGFMDEQYF.

The chain links TRBV30 to TRBJ1-3; tentatively, D is TRBD1 (5 bases). CDR1 is GTSNPN, CDR2 SVGIG, per germline (reference sequence). This CDR3 spans 15 amino acids. V was clipped by 2 bases and J by 0 bases, with 11 bases between them. CDR3 nucleotide sequence: TGTGCCTGGAGTCTAGGGACTGTCTCTGGAAACACCATATATTTT. Its translation: CAWSLGTVSGNTIYF.

The chain carries TRBV4-1 and TRBJ1-2; D is ambiguous. The CDR3 has 14 amino acids. The V gene's germline CDR1 is MGHRA and CDR2 YSYEKL. V was cut by 2 bases and J by 5 bases, with 12 bases left in between. CDR3 nucleotide sequence: TGCGCCAGCAGCCAAAACGACGTAGCGTATGGCTACACCTTC. Translation: CASSQNDVAYGYTF.

This chain joins TRBV27 and TRBJ2-5; the D call may be TRBD1 or TRBD2 (5 bases each). V was cut by 5 bases and J by 8 bases, with 18 bases left in between. Germline CDR1 reads MNHEY; CDR2 reads SMNVEV (reference sequence). There are 14 residues in the CDR3. This CDR3 is CASSPRDEVTTQYF. CDR3 sequence (DNA): TGTGCCAGCAGTCCTCGGGACGAGGTTACAACCCAGTACTTC.

The V gene is TRBV19, the J gene TRBJ2-7, with 10 bases matching TRBD1. Losses at the gene ends were 5 bases for V and 4 bases for J; bases not matched to a gene: 5. The CDR3 loop spans 14 amino acids. Germline CDR1 reads LNHDA; CDR2 reads SQIVND (reference sequence). The CDR3: CASSLGQGEYEQYF. CDR3 nucleotide sequence: TGTGCCAGTAGTCTTGGACAGGGGGAGTACGAGCAGTACTTC. Variable domain in full (rest from reference TRBV19 and TRBJ2-7): DGGITQSPKYLFRKEGQNVTLSCEQNLNHDAMYWYRQDPGQGLRLIYYSQIVNDFQKGDIAEGYSVSREKKESFPLTVTSAQKNPTAFYLCASSLGQGEYEQYFGPGTRLTVT.

Concerning this clone itself: This same CDR3 is encoded by further DNA sequences in the sample. The genes are TRBV6-1 and TRBJ2-3, with no clear D. Trimming pared 3 bases from V and 4 bases from J, leaving 5 bases between. CDR1 and CDR2 (germline): MNHNS, SASEGT. This CDR3 spans 12 amino acids. Here the CDR3 reads CASSERADTQYF. For the CDR3, the DNA is TGTGCCAGCAGTGAGCGCGCAGATACGCAGTATTTT.

This chain links TRBV29-1 with TRBJ2-1; D might be TRBD2 (7 bases). Trimming left V 4 bases short and J 4 bases short, with 17 bases between. Germline-derived CDR1 and CDR2 are SQVTM and ANQGSEA. This CDR3 is built from 15 residues. In DNA form, the CDR3 reads TGCAGCGTTGTAAGGGCCGGGGGGCTTTACAATGAGCAGTTCTTC. Translating it yields CSVVRAGGLYNEQFF.

This chain uses TRBV11-3 with TRBJ2-5; D may be TRBD2 (6 bases). V was clipped by 5 bases and J by 5 bases, with 21 bases between them. Per the germline V gene, CDR1 is SGHNT and CDR2 is YENEEA. This CDR3 comprises 16 residues. The CDR3 protein is CASSRGQGVGGETQYF. CDR3 nucleotide sequence: TGTGCCAGCAGCCGCGGGCAGGGAGTTGGGGGGGAGACCCAGTACTTC.

The CDR3 loop is CASSLKVSETGELFF. The CDR3, as DNA: TGTGCCAGCAGCTTGAAGGTTAGCGAAACCGGGGAGCTGTTTTTT. The chain carries TRBV5-4 and TRBJ2-2; possible D gene TRBD2, 5 bases. The germline V and J ends were trimmed by 1 base and 5 bases, with 12 bases remaining between them. CDR1 is SGHNT, CDR2 YYREEE, per germline (reference sequence). This CDR3 spans 15 amino acids. Together with reference TRBV5-4 and TRBJ2-2, the CDR3 gives the full variable domain: ETGVTQSPTHLIKTRGQQVTLRCSSQSGHNTVSWYQQALGQGPQFIFQYYREEENGRGNFPPRFSGLQFPNYSSELNVNALELDDSALYLCASSLKVSETGELFFGEGSRLTVL.

The chain recombines TRBV2 with TRBJ1-2; tentative D call: TRBD1 (5 bases). The length of the CDR3 is 13 residues. The V end lost 5 bases, the J end lost 7 bases, and 14 bases lay between the germline ends. Germline V gene data show CDR1 as SNHLY and CDR2 as FYNNEI. CDR3 sequence: CASSPQENLGYTF. CDR3 DNA: TGTGCCAGCAGTCCACAGGAGAACCTTGGCTACACCTTC.

The J gene is TRBJ1-1, the V gene TRBV6-1; the D is unclear. Germline V CDR1 and CDR2: MNHNS, SASEGT. V was pared by 2 bases and J by 1 base, with 14 bases between. The CDR3 has 16 amino acids. This CDR3 is CASSESASVPNTEAFF. The CDR3 region has the DNA TGTGCCAGCAGTGAATCCGCTTCGGTTCCGAACACTGAAGCTTTCTTT.

J is TRBJ2-7 and V is TRBV27, with 9 bases matching TRBD1. This CDR3 is built from 13 residues. The V segment lost 8 bases and the J segment 4 bases; nucleotides outside the gene matches: 6. In germline, CDR1 is MNHEY, CDR2 SMNVEV (reference sequence). CDR3 in amino acids: CASSGTGTYEQYF. The CDR3 nucleotides read TGTGCCAGCTCCGGGACAGGGACTTACGAGCAGTACTTC.